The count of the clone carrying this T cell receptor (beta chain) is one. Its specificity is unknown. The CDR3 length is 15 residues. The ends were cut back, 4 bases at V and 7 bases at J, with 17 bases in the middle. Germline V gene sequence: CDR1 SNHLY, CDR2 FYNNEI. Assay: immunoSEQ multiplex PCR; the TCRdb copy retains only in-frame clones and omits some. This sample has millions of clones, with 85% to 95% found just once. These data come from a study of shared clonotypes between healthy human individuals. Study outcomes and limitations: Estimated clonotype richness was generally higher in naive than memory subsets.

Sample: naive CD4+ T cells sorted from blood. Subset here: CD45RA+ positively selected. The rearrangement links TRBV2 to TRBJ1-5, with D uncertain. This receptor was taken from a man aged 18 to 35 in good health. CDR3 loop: CASSAFIDEAQPQHF. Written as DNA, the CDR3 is TGTGCCAGCAGTGCCTTTATCGATGAGGCCCAGCCCCAGCATTTT. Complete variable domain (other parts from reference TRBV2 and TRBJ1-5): EPEVTQTPSHQVTQMGQEVILRCVPISNHLYFYWYRQILGQKVEFLVSFYNNEISEKSEIFDDQFSVERPDGSNFTLKIRSTKLEDSAMYFCASSAFIDEAQPQHFGDGTRLSIL.